A selection of T cell receptor beta chains follows, all from one sample in a study of blood T cell repertoires in COVID-19. The data were produced by immunoSEQ multiplex PCR, yet TCRdb's version contains in-frame clones alone and is incomplete. The sample includes about 380,000 clones, 81% of them seen just once. The sample consisted of peripheral blood. These receptors all stem from a human donor with acute or convalescent COVID-19. The donor label of this sample is uncertain. Both conserved end residues are part of each CDR3. A D gene is named only where the DNA matches it firmly. Part of the rows lack a size; the others show once, few, many or a class for expanded clones.

D gene: TRBD1
V gene: TRBV19
CDR3 length: 16
J gene: TRBJ1-5
clone size: NA
CDR3 DNA: TGTGCCAGTAGTATAGAAAGGGGGCGAAGCAATCAGCCCCAGCATTTT
CDR3 protein: CASSIERGRSNQPQHF

D gene: NA
V gene: TRBV6-1
CDR3 length: 15
J gene: TRBJ1-3
clone size: NA
CDR3 DNA: TGTGCCAGCATTGAACACCGAGACTCTGGAAACACCATATATTTT
CDR3 protein: CASIEHRDSGNTIYF

D gene: NA
V gene: TRBV12-5
CDR3 length: 15
J gene: TRBJ1-1
clone size: NA
CDR3 DNA: TGTGCTAGTGGTTTGGTCTCCGGGAGTGACACTGAAGCTTTCTTT
CDR3 protein: CASGLVSGSDTEAFF

D gene: NA
V gene: TRBV5-1
CDR3 length: 13
J gene: TRBJ2-2
clone size: NA
CDR3 DNA: TGCGCCAGCAGCTTAGTCGGAGGCGGGGAGCTGTTTTTT
CDR3 protein: CASSLVGGGELFF

D gene: TRBD2
V gene: TRBV3-1/TRBV3-2
CDR3 length: 18
J gene: TRBJ2-3
clone size: NA
CDR3 DNA: TGTGCCAGCAGCCAAGAAACCAGCGGGGGGTCCTTCCCAGATACGCAGTATTTT
CDR3 protein: CASSQETSGGSFPDTQYF

D gene: TRBD2
V gene: TRBV5-5
CDR3 length: 15
J gene: TRBJ2-7
clone size: NA
CDR3 DNA: TGTGCCAGCAACATAGCGGGTACAAGCTCCTACGAGCAGTACTTC
CDR3 protein: CASNIAGTSSYEQYF

D gene: TRBD2
V gene: TRBV30
CDR3 length: 15
J gene: TRBJ2-1
clone size: few
CDR3 DNA: TGTGCCTTTTCCCCCTCTAGCGGAGGGAGAAGTGAGCAGTTCTTC
CDR3 protein: CAFSPSSGGRSEQFF

D gene: TRBD1
V gene: TRBV12-3/TRBV12-4
CDR3 length: 13
J gene: TRBJ1-1
clone size: NA
CDR3 DNA: TGTGCCAGCAGTCTACACAGGGGCACTGAAGCTTTCTTT
CDR3 protein: CASSLHRGTEAFF

D gene: TRBD2
V gene: TRBV18
CDR3 length: 19
J gene: TRBJ2-7
clone size: NA
CDR3 DNA: TGTGCCAGCTCACGTACCGGGACTAGCGGCACCCATACACTCCACGAGCAGTACTTC
CDR3 protein: CASSRTGTSGTHTLHEQYF

D gene: NA
V gene: TRBV27
CDR3 length: 13
J gene: TRBJ1-1
clone size: NA
CDR3 DNA: TGTGCCAGCAGTGGACAGAATCAATTGAATGCTTTCTTT
CDR3 protein: CASSGQNQLNAFF

D gene: NA
V gene: TRBV12-3/TRBV12-4
CDR3 length: 12
J gene: TRBJ1-1
clone size: NA
CDR3 DNA: TGTGCCAGCAGAAGGAGAGACACTGAAGCTTTCTTT
CDR3 protein: CASRRRDTEAFF

D gene: TRBD1
V gene: TRBV29-1
CDR3 length: 13
J gene: TRBJ2-2
clone size: NA
CDR3 DNA: TGCAGCGTTGACAGGGGGTACACCGGGGAGCTGTTTTTT
CDR3 protein: CSVDRGYTGELFF

D gene: NA
V gene: TRBV3-1/TRBV3-2
CDR3 length: 13
J gene: TRBJ1-2
clone size: NA
CDR3 DNA: TGTGCCAGCTCTCGGCAGGGTAGCTATGGCTACACCTTC
CDR3 protein: CASSRQGSYGYTF

D gene: TRBD1
V gene: TRBV27
CDR3 length: 15
J gene: TRBJ2-7
clone size: NA
CDR3 DNA: TGTGCCAGCAGTGCCACAGGGGGTCGGTCCTACGAGCAGTACTTC
CDR3 protein: CASSATGGRSYEQYF

D gene: NA
V gene: TRBV7-2
CDR3 length: 13
J gene: TRBJ2-3
clone size: NA
CDR3 DNA: TGTGCCAGCAGCTTAGTTGGCCCAGATACGCAGTATTTT
CDR3 protein: CASSLVGPDTQYF

D gene: NA
V gene: TRBV19
CDR3 length: 13
J gene: TRBJ1-2
clone size: NA
CDR3 DNA: TGTGCCAGTACCCAAGGGGCAATGTTGCGCTACACCTTC
CDR3 protein: CASTQGAMLRYTF

D gene: TRBD1
V gene: TRBV6-5
CDR3 length: 15
J gene: TRBJ2-7
clone size: NA
CDR3 DNA: TGTGCCAGCAGTAAATCCGGGACAGGGGTCTACGAGCAGTACTTC
CDR3 protein: CASSKSGTGVYEQYF

D gene: TRBD1
V gene: TRBV11-2
CDR3 length: 15
J gene: TRBJ1-6
clone size: NA
CDR3 DNA: TGTGCCAGCAGCACCCAAACAGGGGTTGGCTCACCCCTCCACTTT
CDR3 protein: CASSTQTGVGSPLHF

D gene: NA
V gene: TRBV5-8
CDR3 length: 15
J gene: TRBJ1-5
clone size: NA
CDR3 DNA: TGTGCCAGCAGCTTGCGGGGGGCTGGTAATCAGCCCCAGCATTTT
CDR3 protein: CASSLRGAGNQPQHF

D gene: TRBD2
V gene: TRBV5-1
CDR3 length: 16
J gene: TRBJ2-1
clone size: NA
CDR3 DNA: TGCGCCAGCAGCTTGTCGGGACTAGCGGGGGGAAATGAGCAGTTCTTC
CDR3 protein: CASSLSGLAGGNEQFF

D gene: NA
V gene: TRBV5-1
CDR3 length: 15
J gene: TRBJ1-1
clone size: NA
CDR3 DNA: TGCGCCAGCAGCTCCTTTGACAGGCAACACACTGAAGCTTTCTTT
CDR3 protein: CASSSFDRQHTEAFF

D gene: TRBD1
V gene: TRBV6-5
CDR3 length: 15
J gene: TRBJ2-1
clone size: NA
CDR3 DNA: TGTGCCAGCAGAACGACAGGGAGCTCCTACAATGAGCAGTTCTTC
CDR3 protein: CASRTTGSSYNEQFF

D gene: TRBD2
V gene: TRBV6-2/TRBV6-3
CDR3 length: 16
J gene: TRBJ2-1
clone size: NA
CDR3 DNA: TGTGCCAGCAGCTCCCGGACTAGCGGACTCTACAATGAGCAGTTCTTC
CDR3 protein: CASSSRTSGLYNEQFF

D gene: NA
V gene: TRBV5-6
CDR3 length: 19
J gene: TRBJ1-2
clone size: once
CDR3 DNA: TGTGCCAGCAGCTTGGCCGAGAGCCCGGGGTCAATTCCTAACTATGGCTACACCTTC
CDR3 protein: CASSLAESPGSIPNYGYTF

D gene: TRBD2
V gene: TRBV9
CDR3 length: 16
J gene: TRBJ2-2
clone size: NA
CDR3 DNA: TGTGCCAGCAGCCCTAGCGGGGGGGCTCTCACCGGGGAGCTGTTTTTT
CDR3 protein: CASSPSGGALTGELFF

D gene: NA
V gene: TRBV3-1/TRBV3-2
CDR3 length: 15
J gene: TRBJ1-4
clone size: NA
CDR3 DNA: TGTGCCAGCAGCCAAGATCGCGAACAGGTGGGCAAACTGTTTTTT
CDR3 protein: CASSQDREQVGKLFF

D gene: TRBD1
V gene: TRBV5-1
CDR3 length: 14
J gene: TRBJ2-2
clone size: few
CDR3 DNA: TGCGCCAGCAGCCCCATCCAGGGGGACGGGGAGCTGTTTTTT
CDR3 protein: CASSPIQGDGELFF

D gene: NA
V gene: TRBV18
CDR3 length: 15
J gene: TRBJ1-1
clone size: NA
CDR3 DNA: TGTGCCAGCTCACCGAGTCCAGGGCTGAACACTGAAGCTTTCTTT
CDR3 protein: CASSPSPGLNTEAFF

D gene: NA
V gene: TRBV6-1
CDR3 length: 16
J gene: TRBJ1-1
clone size: NA
CDR3 DNA: TGTGCCAGCAGTGGTTGGATTAACAGGGCAAACACTGAAGCTTTCTTT
CDR3 protein: CASSGWINRANTEAFF

D gene: NA
V gene: TRBV6-1
CDR3 length: 14
J gene: TRBJ1-1
clone size: few
CDR3 DNA: TGTGCCAGCAGTGAACGCCCAGGTTCCACTGAAGCTTTCTTT
CDR3 protein: CASSERPGSTEAFF

D gene: NA
V gene: TRBV10-1
CDR3 length: 13
J gene: TRBJ2-5
clone size: NA
CDR3 DNA: TGCGCCAGCCCTCGTTGCGGGCGGGAGACCCAGTACTTC
CDR3 protein: CASPRCGRETQYF

D gene: NA
V gene: TRBV5-1
CDR3 length: 14
J gene: TRBJ1-6
clone size: NA
CDR3 DNA: TGCGCCAGCAGCTCCCTATTAGAGGGTTCACCCCTCCACTTT
CDR3 protein: CASSSLLEGSPLHF